Each of the 21 T cell receptor beta chains below was sequenced from the same sample in a study of shared clonotypes between healthy human individuals. This table comes from immunoSEQ multiplex PCR, and its TCRdb copy is limited to in-frame clones, with some not included. The data show over a million clones, with 98% seen just once and under 0.45% held by the top ten. Sequenced: naive CD4+ T cells sorted from blood. The sample's subset: CD45RA+ positively selected. Source of these receptors: a man aged 30 to 39 in good health.

The V gene is TRBV28, the J gene TRBJ2-5, with a tentative D call TRBD1 (6 bases). The length of the CDR3 is 21 residues. In germline, CDR1 is MDHEN, CDR2 SYDVKM. V was trimmed by 7 bases and J by 1 base, leaving 34 bases between them. CDR3: CASTGLGTPPGGFEFQETQYF. CDR3 nucleotide sequence: TGTGCCAGCACTGGACTCGGGACACCACCTGGAGGATTCGAATTCCAAGAGACCCAGTACTTC.

This chain joins TRBV7-9 and TRBJ1-4; D unclear. This CDR3 is 15 amino acids long. Deletions cut 1 base from V and 6 bases from J, with 12 bases between. The germline CDR1 and CDR2 sequences are SEHNR and FQNEAQ (reference sequence). CDR3 in amino acids: CASSLGAMLYEKLFF. The DNA of the CDR3 is TGTGCCAGCAGCTTAGGGGCAATGCTTTATGAAAAACTGTTTTTT.

The V gene is TRBV5-1, the J gene TRBJ1-2; a possible D gene is TRBD1 (5 bases). There are 14 residues in the CDR3. V lost 3 bases, J lost 6 bases, and 15 bases lay in between. Germline CDR1 and CDR2: SGHRS and YFSETQ. CDR3 in amino acids: CASSSLGTENGYTF. The DNA for the CDR3 is TGCGCCAGCAGCTCCCTCGGGACGGAGAATGGCTACACCTTC. Supplemented by reference TRBV5-1 and TRBJ1-2, the full variable domain reads KAGVTQTPRYLIKTRGQQVTLSCSPISGHRSVSWYQQTPGQGLQFLFEYFSETQRNKGNFPGRFSGRQFSNSRSEMNVSTLELGDSALYLCASSSLGTENGYTFGSGTRLTVV.

The CDR3 DNA is TGTGCCAGTAATACAGGGATGGCAAACTATGGCTACACCTTC. It specifies CASNTGMANYGYTF. The chain employs TRBV19 and TRBJ1-2; D is perhaps TRBD1 (6 bases). With 7 bases removed from V and 2 bases from J, the gap between germline ends came to 14 bases. This CDR3 is 14 amino acids long. The germline V gene encodes CDR1 LNHDA and CDR2 SQIVND (reference sequence).

The chain combines TRBV5-5 with TRBJ1-5; unclear D gene. V lost 8 bases and J 0 bases, leaving 9 bases between the germline ends. The CDR3 is 13 residues long. Germline V CDR1 and CDR2: SGHKS, YYEKEE (reference sequence). The CDR3 protein is CASGTDSNQPQHF. The CDR3 DNA reads as TGTGCCAGTGGCACGGATAGCAATCAGCCCCAGCATTTT.

The chain links TRBV29-1 to TRBJ2-5; D gene ambiguous. CDR1 is SQVTM and CDR2 is ANQGSEA in the germline V gene. The CDR3 length is 13 residues. Trimming pared 4 bases from V and 1 base from J, leaving 10 bases between. CDR3 bases: TGCAGCGTTGTCCAGCACCTCCAAGAGACCCAGTACTTC. Its protein is CSVVQHLQETQYF. Variable domain in full (rest from reference TRBV29-1 and TRBJ2-5): SAVISQKPSRDICQRGTSLTIQCQVDSQVTMMFWYRQQPGQSLTLIATANQGSEATYESGFVIDKFPISRPNLTFSTLTVSNMSPEDSSIYLCSVVQHLQETQYFGPGTRLLVL.

V is TRBV7-9 and J is TRBJ2-7; 8 nucleotides match TRBD1. V shed 5 bases, J shed 1 base, and the junction held 1 base outside the gene matches. Germline V gene data show CDR1 as SEHNR and CDR2 as FQNEAQ (reference sequence). The CDR3 is made up of 13 amino acids. The CDR3 reads CASSRDRSYEQYF. DNA of the CDR3: TGTGCCAGCAGCCGGGACAGGTCCTACGAGCAGTACTTC.

The V call is TRBV11-2, the J call TRBJ1-2; D not certain. V was clipped by 0 bases and J by 8 bases, with 13 bases between them. Germline V gene data show CDR1 as SGHAT and CDR2 as FQNNGV. This CDR3 comprises 14 residues. In DNA form, the CDR3 reads TGTGCCAGCAGCTTAGATCCCCGGGTCTCGGGCTACACCTTC. Its protein is CASSLDPRVSGYTF.

This clone occurred once. The chain couples TRBV11-3 to TRBJ2-2; 9 bases are shared with TRBD2. J was trimmed by 10 bases and V by 5 bases; bases with no gene match: 5. The CDR3 has 13 residues. The V gene's germline CDR1 is SGHNT and CDR2 YENEEA. CDR3: CASSPSGKTELFF. CDR3 nucleotides: TGTGCCAGCAGCCCTAGCGGGAAAACGGAGCTGTTTTTT.

V gene TRBV30 combines with J gene TRBJ2-3; 10 positions agree with TRBD2. The CDR3 is 13 amino acids. V was pared by 8 bases and J by 3 bases, with 5 bases of the junction left unmatched. Germline CDR1 and CDR2: GTSNPN and SVGIG (reference sequence). As DNA, the CDR3 is TGTGCCCTAGCGGGAGTGGGTACAGATACGCAGTATTTT. Amino acids: CALAGVGTDTQYF. The variable domain in full, completed from reference TRBV30 and TRBJ2-3, reads SQTIHQWPATLVQPVGSPLSLECTVEGTSNPNLYWYRQAAGRGLQLLFYSVGIGQISSEVPQNLSASRPQDRQFILSSKKLLLSDSGFYLCALAGVGTDTQYFGPGTRLTVL.

The chain couples TRBV27 to TRBJ2-3, with TRBD2 as a possible D gene (5 bases). CDR3 size: 16 residues. Trimming cost V 3 bases and J 3 bases, with 16 bases left between them. CDR1 and CDR2 (germline): MNHEY, SMNVEV (reference sequence). The chain's CDR3 is CASSLAGVMGTDTQYF. CDR3 in DNA: TGTGCCAGCAGTTTGGCCGGGGTAATGGGGACAGATACGCAGTATTTT.

This chain links TRBV5-4 with TRBJ1-1; D is unclear. This CDR3 is built from 13 residues. Germline V CDR1 and CDR2: SGHNT, YYREEE (reference sequence). The V and J ends lost 3 bases and 7 bases respectively, with 13 bases between them. CDR3 DNA sequence: TGTGCCAGCAGCTCACGGACCCTGGGTGAAGCTTTCTTT. Its protein is CASSSRTLGEAFF.

The table lists this clone with a count of one. The chain is built from TRBV7-9 and TRBJ2-1; TRBD2 might be the D (5 bases). Germline-derived CDR1 and CDR2 are SEHNR and FQNEAQ (reference sequence). V gave up 7 bases and J gave up 3 bases, with 7 bases separating them. This CDR3 spans 12 amino acids. The CDR3 nucleotides read TGTGCCAGCACCGACTACTACAATGAGCAGTTCTTC. Its translation: CASTDYYNEQFF. Variable domain in full (rest from reference TRBV7-9 and TRBJ2-1): DTGVSQNPRHKITKRGQNVTFRCDPISEHNRLYWYRQTLGQGPEFLTYFQNEAQLEKSRLLSDRFSAERPKGSFSTLEIQRTEQGDSAMYLCASTDYYNEQFFGPGTRLTVL.

The chain carries TRBV28 and TRBJ1-1; tentatively, D is TRBD1 (5 bases). CDR3 size: 14 residues. Trimming took 3 bases from V and 4 from J, leaving 12 bases between them. Germline loops: CDR1 MDHEN, CDR2 SYDVKM. In nucleotides, the CDR3 is TGTGCCAGCAGTTTCGGGGGTTTGAGCACTGAAGCTTTCTTT. This sequence encodes CASSFGGLSTEAFF.

The rearrangement joins TRBV6-5 to TRBJ2-7; 7 bases align to TRBD2. J was trimmed by 6 bases and V by 0 bases; bases with no gene match: 11. The CDR3 length is 16 residues. Germline loops: CDR1 MNHEY, CDR2 SVGAGI. Here the CDR3 reads CASSYSGREFFGEQYF. The DNA for the CDR3 is TGTGCCAGCAGTTACTCTGGGCGGGAGTTCTTTGGCGAGCAGTACTTC.

The chain couples TRBV28 to TRBJ2-7, with D possibly matching TRBD1 (6 bases). CDR3 length: 14 residues. With 8 bases removed from V and 2 bases from J, the gap between germline ends came to 16 bases. Germline V lookup: CDR1 MDHEN, CDR2 SYDVKM. In nucleotides, the CDR3 is TGTGCCAGCCAAGAGAAAACAGGGACCTACGAGCAGTACTTC. Amino acid sequence: CASQEKTGTYEQYF.

This sequence joins TRBV20-1 and TRBJ2-5, with D perhaps TRBD1 or TRBD2 (5 bases each). V lost 8 bases and J 7 bases, leaving 14 bases between the germline ends. This CDR3 is built from 11 residues. Germline V gives CDR1 DFQATT, CDR2 SNEGSKA (reference sequence). The DNA of the CDR3 is TGCAGTACCAGAGAGAGGGGGACCCAGTACTTC. Protein product: CSTRERGTQYF.

The J gene is TRBJ2-3, the V gene TRBV10-2, with 10 nucleotides matching TRBD2. Germline CDR1 WSHSY, CDR2 SAAADI. The CDR3 covers 15 residues. V dropped 6 bases and J dropped 8; count of bases not matched to a gene: 11. In DNA form, the CDR3 reads TGCGCCAGCAGCCCGGGACTAGCGAGTATTGGTACGCAGTATTTT. It specifies CASSPGLASIGTQYF.

This clone was seen once. This chain connects TRBV10-1 to TRBJ2-3, with D perhaps TRBD2 (5 bases). Trimming removed 3 bases at V and 9 bases at J, with 13 bases between. The length of the CDR3 is 13 residues. Germline V lookup: CDR1 WNHNN, CDR2 SYGVQD (reference sequence). Here the CDR3 DNA reads TGCGCCAGCAGTGACACCGCCAGAGGGACGCAGTATTTT. It is translated as CASSDTARGTQYF.

This clone has just a few counts. The chain combines TRBV5-1 with TRBJ2-3; 8 positions agree with TRBD2. This CDR3 contains 14 residues. V shed 1 base, J shed 4 bases, and the junction held 2 bases outside the gene matches. Looked up from germline, CDR1 is SGHRS and CDR2 is YFSETQ. The CDR3 region has the DNA TGCGCCAGCAGCTTGACTAGCGGTTCAGATACGCAGTATTTT. This gives the protein CASSLTSGSDTQYF. Full variable domain (outside the CDR3, taken from reference TRBV5-1 and TRBJ2-3): KAGVTQTPRYLIKTRGQQVTLSCSPISGHRSVSWYQQTPGQGLQFLFEYFSETQRNKGNFPGRFSGRQFSNSRSEMNVSTLELGDSALYLCASSLTSGSDTQYFGPGTRLTVL.

This clone was recorded once. V usage is TRBV6-6 and J usage is TRBJ1-5; 7 nucleotides agree with TRBD1. V lost 5 bases, J lost 2 bases, and 9 bases stayed unmatched. CDR1 is MNHNY, CDR2 SVGAGI, per germline (reference sequence). The CDR3 spans 16 residues. The CDR3 nucleotides are TGTGCCAGCAGTAGCCAGGGGGGCTCAGGCAATCAGCCCCAGCATTTT. It yields the protein CASSSQGGSGNQPQHF.